These T cell receptor beta chains were read from a single sample in a study of blood T cell repertoires in COVID-19. Clones were sequenced by immunoSEQ multiplex PCR, and TCRdb holds only the in-frame ones, with some missing. In the table there are about 670,000 clones, 90% of which are singletons. Sequences were obtained from peripheral blood. The receptor set was obtained from a young woman with acute or convalescent COVID-19. The CDR3 runs from the conserved cysteine through the conserved F or W. Clone size is stated in some rows and not others, as once, few, many or a class when expanded.

CDR3,size,V
CASSQDSPGATNEKLFF,once,TRBV4-1
CATSDWTGRYGYTF,.,TRBV24-1
CASSSGTDIQYF,.,TRBV11-2
CASSLRGPAGLYEQYF,.,TRBV7-2
CASGRNRVPDTEAFF,.,TRBV9
CASSSLTSIRGGTEAFF,.,TRBV7-3
CASSLEGPLGNEQFF,.,TRBV11-2
CASSPSGTTDTQYF,.,TRBV9
CASSLGEADYGYTF,.,TRBV7-9
CSVTRGTEAFF,once,TRBV29-1
CAIKVGQGVGETQYF,.,TRBV10-3
CATSDSLAGGTDTQYF,.,TRBV24-1
CASLGGLTDTQYF,.,TRBV19
CASSLGYRGVTEAFF,.,TRBV7-2
CASSKIHHRDKDQPQHF,.,TRBV19
CAISAMLSGLATSTDTQYF,.,TRBV10-3